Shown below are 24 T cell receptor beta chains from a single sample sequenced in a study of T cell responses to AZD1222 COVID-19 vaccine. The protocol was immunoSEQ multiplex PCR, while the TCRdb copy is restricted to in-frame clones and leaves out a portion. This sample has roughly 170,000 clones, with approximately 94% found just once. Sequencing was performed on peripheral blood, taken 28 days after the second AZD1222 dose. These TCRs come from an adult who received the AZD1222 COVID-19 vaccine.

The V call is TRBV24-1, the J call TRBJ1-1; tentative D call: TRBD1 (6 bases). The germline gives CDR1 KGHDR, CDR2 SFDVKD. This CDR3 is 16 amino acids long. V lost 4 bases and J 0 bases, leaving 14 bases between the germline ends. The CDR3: CATSDSKTGMNTEAFF. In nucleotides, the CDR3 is TGTGCCACCAGTGACTCTAAGACAGGAATGAACACTGAAGCTTTCTTT.

The CDR3 sequence is CASSLEDGSNTGELFF. The CDR3 nucleotides read TGCGCCAGCAGCTTGGAAGACGGGAGTAACACCGGGGAGCTGTTTTTT. V is TRBV5-1 and J is TRBJ2-2, with D possibly TRBD2 on 6 matching bases. This CDR3 comprises 16 residues. Germline loops: CDR1 SGHRS, CDR2 YFSETQ. The V gene lost 0 bases and the J gene lost 2 bases, with 11 bases spanning the gap.

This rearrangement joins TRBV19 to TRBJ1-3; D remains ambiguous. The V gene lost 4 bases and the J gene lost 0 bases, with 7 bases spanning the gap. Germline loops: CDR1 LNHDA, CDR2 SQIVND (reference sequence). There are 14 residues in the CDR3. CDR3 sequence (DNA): TGTGCCAGTAGTAGGTCGGGCTCTGGAAACACCATATATTTT. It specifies CASSRSGSGNTIYF.

CDR3 residues: CSVLDKKNTGELFF. CDR3 in DNA: TGCAGCGTACTTGACAAAAAGAACACCGGGGAGCTGTTTTTT. The rearrangement links TRBV29-1 to TRBJ2-2; D is undetermined. Germline lookup yields CDR1 SQVTM and CDR2 ANQGSEA. The ends were cut back, 6 bases at V and 1 base at J, with 12 bases in the middle. The CDR3 is made up of 14 amino acids.

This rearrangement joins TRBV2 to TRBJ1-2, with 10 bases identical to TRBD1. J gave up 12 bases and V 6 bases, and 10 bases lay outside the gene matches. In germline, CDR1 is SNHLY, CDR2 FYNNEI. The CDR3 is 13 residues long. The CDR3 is CASSKPGQGSHTF. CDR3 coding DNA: TGTGCCAGCAGCAAGCCGGGACAGGGGTCGCACACCTTC.

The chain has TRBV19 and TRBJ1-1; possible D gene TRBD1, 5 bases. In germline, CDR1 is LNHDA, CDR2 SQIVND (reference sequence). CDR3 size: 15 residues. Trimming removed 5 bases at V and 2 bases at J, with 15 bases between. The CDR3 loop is CASSPRGGINTEAFF. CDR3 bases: TGTGCCAGTAGTCCCCGTGGGGGTATAAACACTGAAGCTTTCTTT.

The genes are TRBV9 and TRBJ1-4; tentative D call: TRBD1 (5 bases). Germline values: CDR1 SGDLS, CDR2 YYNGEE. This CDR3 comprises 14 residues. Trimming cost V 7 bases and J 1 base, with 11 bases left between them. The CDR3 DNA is TGTGCCAGCTCCCACGGGGGAACTAATGAAAAACTGTTTTTT. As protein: CASSHGGTNEKLFF. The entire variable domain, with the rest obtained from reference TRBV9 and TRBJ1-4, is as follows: DSGVTQTPKHLITATGQRVTLRCSPRSGDLSVYWYQQSLDQGLQFLIQYYNGEERAKGNILERFSAQQFPDLHSELNLSSLELGDSALYFCASSHGGTNEKLFFGSGTQLSVL.

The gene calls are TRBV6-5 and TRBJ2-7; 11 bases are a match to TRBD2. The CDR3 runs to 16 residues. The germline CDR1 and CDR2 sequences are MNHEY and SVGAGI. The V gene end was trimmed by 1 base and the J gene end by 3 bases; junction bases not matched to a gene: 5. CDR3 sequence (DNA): TGTGCCAGCAGTTACTGGACTAGCGGGTATCACTACGAGCAGTACTTC. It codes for CASSYWTSGYHYEQYF.

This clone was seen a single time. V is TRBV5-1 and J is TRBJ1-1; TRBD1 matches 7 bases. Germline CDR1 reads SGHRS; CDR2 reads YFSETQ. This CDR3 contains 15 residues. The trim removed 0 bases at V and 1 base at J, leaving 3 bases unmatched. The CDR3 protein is CASSLGRTGNTEAFF. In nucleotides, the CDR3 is TGCGCCAGCAGCTTGGGCAGGACAGGGAACACTGAAGCTTTCTTT.

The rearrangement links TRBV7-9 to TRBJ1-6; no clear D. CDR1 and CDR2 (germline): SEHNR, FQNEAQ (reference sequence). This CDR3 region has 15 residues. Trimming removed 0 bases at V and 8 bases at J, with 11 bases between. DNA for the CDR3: TGTGCCAGCAGCTTAGCGCCGGGTGGTGATTCACCCCTCCACTTT. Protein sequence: CASSLAPGGDSPLHF.

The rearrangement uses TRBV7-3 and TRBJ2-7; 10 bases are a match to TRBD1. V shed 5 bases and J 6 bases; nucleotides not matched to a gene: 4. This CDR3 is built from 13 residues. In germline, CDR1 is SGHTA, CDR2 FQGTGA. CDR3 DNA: TGTGCCAGCAGCCCAGGACAGGGGGGCGAGCAGTACTTC. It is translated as CASSPGQGGEQYF.

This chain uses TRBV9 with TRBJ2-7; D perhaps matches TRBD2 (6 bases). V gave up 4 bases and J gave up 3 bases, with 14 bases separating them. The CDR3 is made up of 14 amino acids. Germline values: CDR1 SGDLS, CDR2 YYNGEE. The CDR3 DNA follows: TGTGCCAGCAGCCCCCGGGAGCCGGGCTACGAGCAGTACTTC. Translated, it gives CASSPREPGYEQYF.

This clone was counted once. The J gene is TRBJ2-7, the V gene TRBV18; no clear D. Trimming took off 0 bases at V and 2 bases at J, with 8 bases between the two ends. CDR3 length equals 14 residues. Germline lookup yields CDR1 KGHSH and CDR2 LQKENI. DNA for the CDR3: TGTGCCAGCTCACCACCGGAGAGCACCTACGAGCAGTACTTC. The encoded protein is CASSPPESTYEQYF. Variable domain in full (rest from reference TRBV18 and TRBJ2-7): NAGVMQNPRHLVRRRGQEARLRCSPMKGHSHVYWYRQLPEEGLKFMVYLQKENIIDESGMPKERFSAEFPKEGPSILRIQQVVRGDSAAYFCASSPPESTYEQYFGPGTRLTVT.

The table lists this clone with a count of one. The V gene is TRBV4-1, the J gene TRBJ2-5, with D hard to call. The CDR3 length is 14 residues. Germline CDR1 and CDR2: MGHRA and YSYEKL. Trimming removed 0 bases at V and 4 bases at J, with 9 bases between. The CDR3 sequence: CASSQDTTAETQYF. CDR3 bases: TGCGCCAGCAGCCAAGATACGACTGCAGAGACCCAGTACTTC.

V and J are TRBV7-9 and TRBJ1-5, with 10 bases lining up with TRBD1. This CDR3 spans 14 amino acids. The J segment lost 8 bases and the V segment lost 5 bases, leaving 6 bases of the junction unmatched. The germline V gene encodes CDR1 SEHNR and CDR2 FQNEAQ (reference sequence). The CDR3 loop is CASSQTGGGEPQHF. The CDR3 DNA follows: TGTGCCAGCAGCCAGACAGGGGGCGGAGAGCCCCAGCATTTT.

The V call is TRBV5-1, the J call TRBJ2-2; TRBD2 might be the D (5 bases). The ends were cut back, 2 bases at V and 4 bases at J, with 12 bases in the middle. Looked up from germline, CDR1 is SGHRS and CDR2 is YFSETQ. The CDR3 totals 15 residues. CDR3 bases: TGCGCCAGCAGCTTAGGTTTCGGGGTCACCGGGGAGCTGTTTTTT. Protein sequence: CASSLGFGVTGELFF.

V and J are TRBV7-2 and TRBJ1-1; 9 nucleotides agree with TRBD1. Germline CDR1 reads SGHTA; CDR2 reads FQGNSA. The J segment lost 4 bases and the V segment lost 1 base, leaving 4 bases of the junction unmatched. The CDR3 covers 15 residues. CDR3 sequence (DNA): TGTGCCAGCAGCTTAGTGACAGGGGGTAGCACTGAAGCTTTCTTT. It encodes CASSLVTGGSTEAFF.

Here the CDR3 DNA reads TGCGCCAGCAGCCAAGAAGATGAGGGACAAACGCTATTCTTAGCCAAAAACATTCAGTACTTC. This gives the protein CASSQEDEGQTLFLAKNIQYF. This chain uses TRBV4-1 with TRBJ2-4, with D possibly being TRBD1 (6 bases). V was shortened by 0 bases and J by 0 bases, with 24 bases between the two germline ends. The CDR3 consists of 21 residues. Germline V gene data show CDR1 as MGHRA and CDR2 as YSYEKL.

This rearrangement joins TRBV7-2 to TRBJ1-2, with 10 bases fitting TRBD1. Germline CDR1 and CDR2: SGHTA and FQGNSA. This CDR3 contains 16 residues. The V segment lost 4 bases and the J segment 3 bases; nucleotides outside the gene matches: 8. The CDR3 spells CASSSHRTGGDYGYTF. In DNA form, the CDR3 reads TGTGCCAGCAGCTCCCATAGGACAGGGGGGGACTATGGCTACACCTTC.

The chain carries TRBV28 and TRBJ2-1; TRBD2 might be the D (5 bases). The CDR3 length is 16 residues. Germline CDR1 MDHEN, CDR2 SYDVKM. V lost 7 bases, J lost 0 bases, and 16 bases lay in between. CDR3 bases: TGTGCCAGCATCGCCCCGGCGGGCCTCTCCTACAATGAGCAGTTCTTC. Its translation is CASIAPAGLSYNEQFF.

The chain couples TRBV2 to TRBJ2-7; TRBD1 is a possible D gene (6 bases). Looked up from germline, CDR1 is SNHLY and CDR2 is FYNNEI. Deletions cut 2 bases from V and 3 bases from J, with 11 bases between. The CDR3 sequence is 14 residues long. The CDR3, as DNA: TGTGCCAGCAGTGAACTTAGGGGGAGCTACGAGCAGTACTTC. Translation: CASSELRGSYEQYF.

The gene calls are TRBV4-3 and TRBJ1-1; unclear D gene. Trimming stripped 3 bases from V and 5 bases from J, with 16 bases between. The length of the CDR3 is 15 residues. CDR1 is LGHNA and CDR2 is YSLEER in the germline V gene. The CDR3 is CASSQLSLGMTEAFF. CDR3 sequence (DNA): TGCGCCAGCAGCCAGCTATCTTTGGGAATGACTGAAGCTTTCTTT.

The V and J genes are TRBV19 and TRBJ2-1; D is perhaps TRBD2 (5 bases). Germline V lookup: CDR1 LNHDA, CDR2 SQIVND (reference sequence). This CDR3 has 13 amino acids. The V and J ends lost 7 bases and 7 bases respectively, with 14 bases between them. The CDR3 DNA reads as TGTGCCAGTACAGCCCTTGGAGGAAATGAGCAGTTCTTC. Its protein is CASTALGGNEQFF.

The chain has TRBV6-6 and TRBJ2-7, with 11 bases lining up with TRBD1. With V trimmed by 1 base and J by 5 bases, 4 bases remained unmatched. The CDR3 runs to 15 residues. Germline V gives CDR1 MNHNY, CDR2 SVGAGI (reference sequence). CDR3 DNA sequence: TGTGCCAGCAGTTACTTCGGGACAGGGGGGGACGAGCAGTACTTC. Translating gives CASSYFGTGGDEQYF.